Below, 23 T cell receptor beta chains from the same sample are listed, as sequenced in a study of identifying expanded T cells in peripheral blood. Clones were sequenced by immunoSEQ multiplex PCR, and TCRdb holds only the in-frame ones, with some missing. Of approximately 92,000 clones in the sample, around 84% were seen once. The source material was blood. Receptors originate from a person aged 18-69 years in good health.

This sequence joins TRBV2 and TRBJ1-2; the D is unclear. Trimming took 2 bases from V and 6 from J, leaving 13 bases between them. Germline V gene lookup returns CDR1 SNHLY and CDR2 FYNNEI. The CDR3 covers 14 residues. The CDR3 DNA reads TGTGCCAGCAGTGAAACCCAGGAGGGAGATGGCTACACCTTC. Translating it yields CASSETQEGDGYTF.

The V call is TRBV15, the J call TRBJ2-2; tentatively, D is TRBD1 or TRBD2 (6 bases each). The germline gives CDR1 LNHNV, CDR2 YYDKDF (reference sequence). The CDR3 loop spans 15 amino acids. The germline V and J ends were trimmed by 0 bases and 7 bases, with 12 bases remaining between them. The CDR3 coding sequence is TGTGCCACCAGCAGAGATCAACAGGGACTCGGGGAGCTGTTTTTT. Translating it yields CATSRDQQGLGELFF.

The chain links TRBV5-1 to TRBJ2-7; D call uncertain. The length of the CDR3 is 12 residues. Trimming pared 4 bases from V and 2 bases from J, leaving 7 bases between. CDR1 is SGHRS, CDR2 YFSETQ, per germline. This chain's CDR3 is CASSRTTYEQYF. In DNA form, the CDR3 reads TGCGCCAGCAGCAGAACAACCTACGAGCAGTACTTC.

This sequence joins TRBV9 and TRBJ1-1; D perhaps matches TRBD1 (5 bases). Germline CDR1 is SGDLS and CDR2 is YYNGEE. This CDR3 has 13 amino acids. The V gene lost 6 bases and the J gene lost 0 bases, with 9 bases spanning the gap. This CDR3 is CASNGGLNTEAFF. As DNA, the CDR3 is TGTGCCAGCAACGGGGGGTTGAACACTGAAGCTTTCTTT.

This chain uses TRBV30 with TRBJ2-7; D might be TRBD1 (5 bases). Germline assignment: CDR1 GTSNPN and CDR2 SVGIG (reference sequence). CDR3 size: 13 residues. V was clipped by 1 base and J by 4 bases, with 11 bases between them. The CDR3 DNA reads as TGTGCCTGGAGTGGGGGCCTCAGATACGAGCAGTACTTC. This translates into CAWSGGLRYEQYF.

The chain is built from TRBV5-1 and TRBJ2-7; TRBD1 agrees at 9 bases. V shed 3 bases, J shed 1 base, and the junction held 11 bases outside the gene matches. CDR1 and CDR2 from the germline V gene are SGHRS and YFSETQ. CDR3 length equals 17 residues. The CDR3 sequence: CASSSKPPGQGSYEQYF. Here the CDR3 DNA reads TGCGCCAGCAGCTCAAAACCACCGGGACAGGGTTCCTACGAGCAGTACTTC. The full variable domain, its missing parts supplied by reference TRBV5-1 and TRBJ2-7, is KAGVTQTPRYLIKTRGQQVTLSCSPISGHRSVSWYQQTPGQGLQFLFEYFSETQRNKGNFPGRFSGRQFSNSRSEMNVSTLELGDSALYLCASSSKPPGQGSYEQYFGPGTRLTVT.

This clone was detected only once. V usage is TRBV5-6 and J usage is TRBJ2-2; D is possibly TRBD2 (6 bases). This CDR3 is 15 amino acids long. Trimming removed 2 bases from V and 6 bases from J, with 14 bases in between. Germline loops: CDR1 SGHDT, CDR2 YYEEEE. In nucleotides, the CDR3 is TGTGCCAGCAGCTTCCTTGGAGGGGCCCCCGGGGAGCTGTTTTTT. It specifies CASSFLGGAPGELFF.

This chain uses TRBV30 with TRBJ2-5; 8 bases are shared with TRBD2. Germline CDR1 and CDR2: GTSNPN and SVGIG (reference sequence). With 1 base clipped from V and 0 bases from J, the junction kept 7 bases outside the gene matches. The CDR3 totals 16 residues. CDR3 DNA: TGTGCCTGGAGTGGGCGGGGGGACCCGTACCAAGAGACCCAGTACTTC. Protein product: CAWSGRGDPYQETQYF.

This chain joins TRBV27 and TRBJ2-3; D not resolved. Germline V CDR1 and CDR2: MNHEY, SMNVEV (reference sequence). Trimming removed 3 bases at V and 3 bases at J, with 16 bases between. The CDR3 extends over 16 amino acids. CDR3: CASSLGLSRYTDTQYF. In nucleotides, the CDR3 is TGTGCCAGCAGTTTGGGGTTGAGTAGGTATACAGATACGCAGTATTTT.

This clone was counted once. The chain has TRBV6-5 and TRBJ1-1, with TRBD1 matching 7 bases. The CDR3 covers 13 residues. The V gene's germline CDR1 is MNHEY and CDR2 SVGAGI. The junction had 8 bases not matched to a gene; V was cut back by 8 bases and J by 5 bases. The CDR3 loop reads CASFPGGRTEAFF. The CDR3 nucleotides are TGTGCCAGCTTCCCAGGGGGGAGGACTGAAGCTTTCTTT.

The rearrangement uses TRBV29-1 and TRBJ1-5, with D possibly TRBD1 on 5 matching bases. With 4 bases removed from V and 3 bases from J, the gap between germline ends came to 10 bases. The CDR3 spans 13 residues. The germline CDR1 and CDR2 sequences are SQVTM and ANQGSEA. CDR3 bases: TGCAGCGTTGTTGCAGGGTACAATCAGCCCCAGCATTTT. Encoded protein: CSVVAGYNQPQHF.

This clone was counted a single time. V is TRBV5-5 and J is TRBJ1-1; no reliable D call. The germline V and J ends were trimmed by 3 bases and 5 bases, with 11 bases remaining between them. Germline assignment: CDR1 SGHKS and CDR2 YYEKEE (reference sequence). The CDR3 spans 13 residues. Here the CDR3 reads CASSYTGRTEAFF. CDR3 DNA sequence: TGTGCCAGCAGCTATACCGGGAGAACTGAAGCTTTCTTT.

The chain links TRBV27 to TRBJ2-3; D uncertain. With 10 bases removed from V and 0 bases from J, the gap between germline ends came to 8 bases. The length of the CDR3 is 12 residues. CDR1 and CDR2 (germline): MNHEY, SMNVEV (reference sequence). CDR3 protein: CATARSTDTQYF. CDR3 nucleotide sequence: TGTGCCACCGCCAGGAGCACAGATACGCAGTATTTT.

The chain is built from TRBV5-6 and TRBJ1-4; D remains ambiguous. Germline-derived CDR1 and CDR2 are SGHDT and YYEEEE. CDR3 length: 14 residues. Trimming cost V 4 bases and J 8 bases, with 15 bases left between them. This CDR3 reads CASSPAIAAEKLFF. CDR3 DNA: TGTGCCAGCAGCCCGGCTATAGCAGCCGAAAAACTGTTTTTT.

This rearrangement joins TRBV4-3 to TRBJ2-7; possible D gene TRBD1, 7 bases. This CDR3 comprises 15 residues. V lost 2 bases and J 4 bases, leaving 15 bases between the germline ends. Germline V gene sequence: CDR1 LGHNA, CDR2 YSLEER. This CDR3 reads CASSQRTGGVYEQYF. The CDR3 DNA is TGCGCCAGCAGCCAAAGGACAGGAGGGGTGTACGAGCAGTACTTC.

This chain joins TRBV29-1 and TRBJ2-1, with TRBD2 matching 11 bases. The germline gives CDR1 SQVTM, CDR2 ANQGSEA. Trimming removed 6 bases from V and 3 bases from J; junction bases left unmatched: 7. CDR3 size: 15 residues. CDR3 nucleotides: TGCAGCGTAATATCACTAGCGGGGGTCTACAATGAGCAGTTCTTC. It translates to CSVISLAGVYNEQFF.

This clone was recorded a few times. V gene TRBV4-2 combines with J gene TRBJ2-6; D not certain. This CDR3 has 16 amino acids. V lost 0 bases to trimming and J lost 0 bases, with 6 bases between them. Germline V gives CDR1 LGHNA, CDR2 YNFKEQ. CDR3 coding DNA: TGTGCCAGCAGCCAAGAAGAGAGCTCTGGGGCCAACGTCCTGACTTTC. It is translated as CASSQEESSGANVLTF.

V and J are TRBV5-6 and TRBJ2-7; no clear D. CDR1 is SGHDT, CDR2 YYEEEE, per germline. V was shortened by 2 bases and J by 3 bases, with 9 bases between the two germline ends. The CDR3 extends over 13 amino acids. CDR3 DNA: TGTGCCAGCAGCTTAGATGACAACTACGAGCAGTACTTC. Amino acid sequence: CASSLDDNYEQYF.

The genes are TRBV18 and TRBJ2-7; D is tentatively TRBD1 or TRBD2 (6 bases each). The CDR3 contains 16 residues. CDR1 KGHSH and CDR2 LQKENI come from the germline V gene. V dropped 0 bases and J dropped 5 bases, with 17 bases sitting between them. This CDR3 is CASSPPRMGGENEQYF. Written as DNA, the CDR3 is TGTGCCAGCTCACCACCGCGGATGGGGGGCGAAAACGAGCAGTACTTC.

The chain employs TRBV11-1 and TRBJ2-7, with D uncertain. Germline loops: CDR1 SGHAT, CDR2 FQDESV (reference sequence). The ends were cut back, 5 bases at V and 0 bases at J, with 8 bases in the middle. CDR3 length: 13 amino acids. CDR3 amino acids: CASSRSDSYEQYF. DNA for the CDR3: TGTGCCAGCAGCCGGTCCGACTCCTACGAGCAGTACTTC. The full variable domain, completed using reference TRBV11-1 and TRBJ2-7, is EAEVAQSPRYKITEKSQAVAFWCDPISGHATLYWYRQILGQGPELLVQFQDESVVDDSQLPKDRFSAERLKGVDSTLKIQPAELGDSAMYLCASSRSDSYEQYFGPGTRLTVT.

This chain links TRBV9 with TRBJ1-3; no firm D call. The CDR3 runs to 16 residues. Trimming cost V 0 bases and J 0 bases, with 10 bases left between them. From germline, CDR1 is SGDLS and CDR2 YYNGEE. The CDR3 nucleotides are TGTGCCAGCAGCGTAGATGTCCCACGCTCTGGAAACACCATATATTTT. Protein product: CASSVDVPRSGNTIYF.

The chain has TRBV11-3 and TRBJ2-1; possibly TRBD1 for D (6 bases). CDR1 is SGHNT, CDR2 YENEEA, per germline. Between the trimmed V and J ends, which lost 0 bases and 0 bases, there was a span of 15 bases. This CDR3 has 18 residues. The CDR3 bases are TGTGCCAGCAGCTTAGATCGGTTCAGGGGTGACTCCTACAATGAGCAGTTCTTC. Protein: CASSLDRFRGDSYNEQFF.

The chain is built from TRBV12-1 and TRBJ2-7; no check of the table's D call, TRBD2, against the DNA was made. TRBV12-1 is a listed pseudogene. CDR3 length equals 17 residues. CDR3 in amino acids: CASSFFASGGNGYEQYF. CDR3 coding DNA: TGTGCCAGCAGCTTTTTCGCTAGCGGGGGGAATGGTTACGAGCAGTACTTC.